This TCR beta chain appears in the sequencing data of a study of blood T cell repertoires in COVID-19. The CDR3 totals 14 residues. Trimming stripped 3 bases from V and 1 base from J, with 11 bases between. The germline V gene encodes CDR1 DFQATT and CDR2 SNEGSKA (reference sequence). Libraries were prepared by immunoSEQ multiplex PCR; TCRdb keeps only in-frame clonotypes and omits some of them. The data contain 35,000 to 50,000 clones, 82% of them singletons. The TCR was taken from a woman in her seventies with acute or convalescent COVID-19. Material for sequencing was peripheral blood. This chain uses TRBV20-1 with TRBJ2-3, with unresolved D. The CDR3 region is CSASLSRGTDTQYF. The CDR3 nucleotides are TGCAGTGCTAGTTTATCCCGGGGCACAGATACGCAGTATTTT.